A selection of T cell receptor beta chains follows, all from one sample in a study of vaccination and CD4 T cells after COVID-19. Which antigens these TCRs recognize remains unknown. MiXCR, run by TCRdb on the PCR reads, gives a single entry per CDR3 protein. Counted here are about 9,700 distinct CDR3 sequences, around 60% occurring once; the ten biggest clones make up 20% to 25%. Specimen: CD4+ T cells from blood, cultured in vitro. The source of these receptors is a human donor in good health. Both conserved end residues are part of each CDR3. D genes are given only for firm matches. Expanded clones are given a class, and other clones once, few, many or no size at all.

TRBV12-3/TRBV12-4	NA	NA	TRBJ1-5	CASTRDSGNQPQHF	TGTGCCAGCACTAGGGATAGCGGCAATCAGCCCCAGCATTTT
TRBV11-1	NA	NA	TRBJ2-1	CASNQDMGQRANNEQFF	TGTGCCAGCAACCAAGATATGGGCCAGCGGGCCAACAATGAGCAGTTCTTC
TRBV9	few	NA	TRBJ1-5	CASSVSSLGQPQHF	TGTGCCAGCAGCGTTTCCTCCCTGGGTCAGCCCCAGCATTTT
TRBV6-1	NA	NA	TRBJ2-7	CASRDSVSYEQYF	TGTGCCAGCAGGGACAGCGTCTCCTACGAGCAGTACTTC
TRBV6-2/TRBV6-3	NA	NA	TRBJ2-3	CASSSVFWGGNTDTQYF	TGTGCCAGCAGCTCCGTCTTTTGGGGAGGTAACACAGATACGCAGTATTTT
TRBV30	medium-sized	NA	TRBJ2-7	CAWSAPGTSYEQYF	TGTGCCTGGAGTGCTCCCGGGACATCCTACGAGCAGTACTTC
TRBV6-2/TRBV6-3	NA	NA	TRBJ2-5	CASSQAETQYF	TGTGCCAGCAGTCAAGCGGAGACCCAGTACTTC
TRBV11-2	few	TRBD1	TRBJ2-2	CATGQGDTGELFF	TGTGCCACGGGACAGGGGGACACCGGGGAGCTGTTTTTT
TRBV6-1	NA	NA	TRBJ2-5	CASSEFGRKTQYF	TGTGCCAGCAGTGAATTCGGCCGAAAGACCCAGTACTTC
TRBV6-1	NA	NA	TRBJ1-1	CASSPSGANTEAFF	TGTGCCAGCAGTCCCTCCGGGGCTAACACTGAAGCTTTCTTT
TRBV2	once	TRBD2	TRBJ2-1	CASSEALSGLAENNEQFF	TGTGCCAGCAGTGAAGCGTTATCGGGACTAGCGGAAAACAATGAGCAGTTCTTC
TRBV21-1	NA	NA	TRBJ2-7	CASSKTGQGFHEQYF	TGTGCCAGCAGCAAGACGGGACAGGGTTTCCACGAGCAGTACTTC
TRBV6-4	NA	TRBD1	TRBJ1-1	CASRLDRATNTEAFF	TGTGCCAGCAGGCTAGACAGGGCGACGAACACTGAAGCTTTCTTT
TRBV27	NA	NA	TRBJ1-3	CATGGAWGNTIYF	TGTGCCACGGGGGGGGCTTGGGGAAACACCATATATTTT
TRBV19	hyperexpanded	NA	TRBJ1-5	CASSTRDGDQPQHF	TGTGCCAGTAGTACCAGGGATGGGGATCAGCCCCAGCATTTT
TRBV6-2/TRBV6-3	NA	TRBD1	TRBJ2-7	CASRITGTGSYEQYF	TGTGCCAGCAGAATTACCGGGACAGGGAGCTACGAGCAGTACTTC
TRBV27	NA	NA	TRBJ1-5	CASSFDGNQPRHF	TGTGCCAGCAGTTTTGATGGGAATCAGCCCCGGCATTTT
TRBV20-1	few	NA	TRBJ1-1	CSALPQGNWMNTEAFF	TGCAGTGCTCTACCACAGGGAAATTGGATGAACACTGAAGCTTTCTTT
TRBV19	NA	NA	TRBJ2-6	CASSIMAGANVLTF	TGTGCCAGTAGTATTATGGCTGGGGCCAACGTCCTGACTTTC
TRBV19	NA	NA	TRBJ1-1	CASSLHGLNTEAFF	TGTGCCAGTAGTTTACACGGATTGAACACTGAAGCTTTCTTT
TRBV2	once	TRBD1	TRBJ2-7	CASRAGGPYEQYF	TGTGCCAGCAGGGCAGGGGGCCCCTACGAGCAGTACTTC
TRBV20-1	NA	NA	TRBJ2-3	CSARTAGTDTQYF	TGCAGTGCTAGGACCGCGGGGACAGATACGCAGTATTTT
TRBV20-1	few	NA	TRBJ1-1	CSASRDTEAFF	TGCAGTGCTAGTCGGGACACTGAAGCTTTCTTT
TRBV19	NA	TRBD1	TRBJ1-5	CASSKDRAINQPQHF	TGTGCCAGTAGCAAGGACAGGGCAATCAATCAGCCCCAGCATTTT
TRBV7-6	NA	NA	TRBJ2-7	CASSSHVPYEQYF	TGTGCCAGCAGCTCCCACGTTCCCTACGAGCAGTACTTC
TRBV19	NA	NA	TRBJ1-5	CASSIDQEQSRPQHF	TGTGCCAGTAGTATAGATCAGGAACAGAGCCGACCCCAGCATTTT
TRBV9	NA	TRBD1	TRBJ1-1	CASSPRTGVNTEAFF	TGTGCCAGCAGCCCACGGACAGGGGTGAACACTGAAGCTTTCTTT